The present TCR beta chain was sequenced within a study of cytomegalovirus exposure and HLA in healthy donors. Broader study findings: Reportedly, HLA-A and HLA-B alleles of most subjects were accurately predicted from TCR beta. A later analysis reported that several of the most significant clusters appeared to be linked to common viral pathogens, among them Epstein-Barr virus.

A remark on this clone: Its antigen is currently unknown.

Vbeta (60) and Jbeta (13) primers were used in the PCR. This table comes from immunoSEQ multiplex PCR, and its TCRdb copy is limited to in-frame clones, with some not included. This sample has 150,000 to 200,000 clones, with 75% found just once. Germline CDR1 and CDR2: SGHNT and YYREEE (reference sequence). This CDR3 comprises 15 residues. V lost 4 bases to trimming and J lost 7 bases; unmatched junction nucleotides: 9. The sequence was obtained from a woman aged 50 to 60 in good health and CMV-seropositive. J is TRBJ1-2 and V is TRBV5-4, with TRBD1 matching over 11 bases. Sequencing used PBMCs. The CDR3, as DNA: TGTGCCAGCAGCATCTCCGGGACAGGGGGATCTGGCTACACCTTC. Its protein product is CASSISGTGGSGYTF.